The TCR beta chain described here comes from a study of CD8 T cells in Susac syndrome. The V gene's germline CDR1 is MNHEY and CDR2 SMNVEV (reference sequence). V shed 3 bases, J shed 10 bases, and the junction held 9 bases outside the gene matches. The CDR3 spans 15 residues. Details on this clonotype: Antigen: not known.

Random hexamers served to reverse transcribe roughly 0.5 to 1 ug RNA. Amplification of TCR beta CDR3 was carried out by immunoSEQ multiplex PCR, which covered 54 Vbeta and 13 Jbeta segments. TCRdb ran MiXCR on the immunoSEQ multiplex PCR reads and lists one entry per CDR3 protein. There are more than 75,000 distinct CDR3 sequences in the sample; roughly 93% occur only once, and roughly 0.3% lies in the top ten. The controls, all healthy donors, were matched for age and sex. CD8+ and CD4+ T cells were negatively isolated; TEMRA cells were FACS-enriched. The study's findings and limits: The study conceded that relatively few individuals underwent its TCR sequencing and HLA analysis.

This TCR was recovered from a human donor in good health. The material sequenced was CD8+ T cells from PBMCs. V and J are TRBV27 and TRBJ1-6; 7 bases agree with TRBD1. The CDR3 DNA is TGTGCCAGCAGTTTTGGGGCAGGGGGAAAATCACCCCTCCACTTT. Translating gives CASSFGAGGKSPLHF.